These 24 T cell receptor beta chains came from one sample sequenced in a study of shared T cell receptors in the human thymus. Sequencing was performed with immunoSEQ multiplex PCR; in TCRdb, only in-frame clones are kept and a portion is missing. The sample has about 710,000 clones, about 89% seen once; the top ten hold just under 0.0095%. This sample also belongs to another study, concerning human thymus T cells.

Material: thymocytes. These TCRs come from a boy younger than two with a congenital heart defect.

In its sample, this clone was seen once. The chain joins TRBV7-9 to TRBJ2-3, with TRBD2 matching 8 bases. The ends lost 1 base at V and 3 bases at J; junction bases unmatched: 0. This CDR3 comprises 14 residues. CDR1 SEHNR and CDR2 FQNEAQ come from the germline V gene (reference sequence). The CDR3 loop reads CASSLERETDTQYF. CDR3 DNA sequence: TGTGCCAGCAGCTTAGAGCGGGAGACAGATACGCAGTATTTT.

The V and J genes are TRBV19 and TRBJ1-1, with D uncertain. Trimming removed 3 bases at V and 7 bases at J, with 12 bases between. Germline assignment: CDR1 LNHDA and CDR2 SQIVND (reference sequence). The CDR3 length is 13 residues. The CDR3 loop reads CASSIRHGYEAFF. For the CDR3, the DNA is TGTGCCAGTAGTATCCGACATGGGTATGAAGCTTTCTTT.

J is TRBJ1-6 and V is TRBV7-2, with a tentative D call TRBD1 (6 bases). This CDR3 is 18 amino acids long. Trimming took off 3 bases at V and 0 bases at J, with 15 bases between the two ends. In germline, CDR1 is SGHTA, CDR2 FQGNSA. In DNA, the CDR3 is TGTGCCAGCAGCTTGAGAATCGTCAGGGGCTCCTATAATTCACCCCTCCACTTT. Its protein product is CASSLRIVRGSYNSPLHF.

This clone has a handful of counts. The chain is built from TRBV20-1 and TRBJ2-5; D is perhaps TRBD1 (6 bases). The tail of the sequence fits TRBJ2-7 better, so the J call may be wrong. The CDR3 extends over 11 amino acids. Looked up from germline, CDR1 is DFQATT and CDR2 is SNEGSKA (reference sequence). The DNA for the CDR3 is TGCAGTGGGACAGAAACCTACGAGCAGTACTTC. Translating it yields CSGTETYEQYF.

The chain joins TRBV5-6 to TRBJ2-3, with 9 bases fitting TRBD2. Germline loops: CDR1 SGHDT, CDR2 YYEEEE. Germline trimming cut 0 bases from V and 2 bases from J; bases unmatched to any gene: 7. The CDR3 loop spans 17 amino acids. This chain's CDR3 is CASSLVERGAITDTQYF. For the CDR3, the DNA is TGTGCCAGCAGCTTGGTGGAGCGGGGGGCTATCACAGATACGCAGTATTTT.

A word on this clone: The junction does not match germline at one end; this may be a read error. The genes are TRBV6-1 and TRBJ1-1; TRBD1 might be the D (5 bases). Germline V gene lookup returns CDR1 MNHNS and CDR2 SASEGT. The CDR3 consists of 19 residues. CDR3 bases: TGTGCCAGCAGGGAAGAATTAGGGGAGGCAAATCAGGTGAACACTGAAGCTTTCTTT. The encoded protein is CASREELGEANQVNTEAFF.

V gene TRBV6-5 combines with J gene TRBJ2-3; D is possibly TRBD2 (6 bases). The CDR3 loop spans 14 amino acids. Germline CDR1 reads MNHEY; CDR2 reads SVGAGI. V lost 4 bases to trimming and J lost 2 bases, with 10 bases between them. CDR3 in DNA: TGTGCCAGCAGTTGTCCGGGACTCACAGATACGCAGTATTTT. Translated: CASSCPGLTDTQYF.

V gene TRBV30 combines with J gene TRBJ2-3; TRBD1 matches at 9 bases. This CDR3 is 15 amino acids long. After removal of 2 bases from V and 0 bases from J, the junction contained 3 bases not matched to a gene. Germline assignment: CDR1 GTSNPN and CDR2 SVGIG (reference sequence). CDR3 protein: CAWSNRGRSTDTQYF. As DNA, the CDR3 is TGTGCCTGGAGTAACAGGGGGCGCAGCACAGATACGCAGTATTTT.

This clone was detected once. The chain carries TRBV30 and TRBJ1-2; 7 bases match TRBD1. There are 13 residues in the CDR3. Germline trimming cut 4 bases from V and 5 bases from J; bases unmatched to any gene: 7. The germline V gene encodes CDR1 GTSNPN and CDR2 SVGIG (reference sequence). CDR3 in amino acids: CAWITYRGYGYTF. In nucleotides, the CDR3 is TGTGCCTGGATCACATACAGGGGTTATGGCTACACCTTC.

The chain couples TRBV21-1 to TRBJ2-7; no check of the table's D call, TRBD1, against the DNA was made. TRBV21-1 is termed a pseudogene. The CDR3 covers 16 residues. This CDR3 is CASSKVSLPRAFEQYF. In DNA form, the CDR3 reads TGTGCCAGCAGCAAAGTGTCCCTCCCCAGGGCCTTCGAGCAGTACTTC.

The chain has TRBV5-4 and TRBJ1-2, with TRBD1 matching 8 bases. Trimming at V came to 3 bases and at J to 2 bases, leaving 6 bases not matched to a gene. Germline values: CDR1 SGHNT, CDR2 YYREEE (reference sequence). This CDR3 is built from 15 residues. CDR3 sequence reads: CASSSGGQGNYGYTF. CDR3 coding DNA: TGTGCCAGCAGCTCGGGAGGACAGGGCAACTATGGCTACACCTTC.

This chain connects TRBV6-1 to TRBJ2-3, with 7 bases identical to TRBD2. Germline CDR1 and CDR2: MNHNS and SASEGT. With 5 bases clipped from V and 5 bases from J, the junction kept 4 bases outside the gene matches. This CDR3 spans 13 amino acids. This CDR3 is CASSTTGGDTQYF. CDR3 coding DNA: TGTGCCAGCAGTACTACGGGGGGAGATACGCAGTATTTT.

This chain uses TRBV11-2 with TRBJ2-5, with 8 bases fitting TRBD1. The J segment lost 5 bases and the V segment lost 5 bases, leaving 4 bases of the junction unmatched. Per the germline V gene, CDR1 is SGHAT and CDR2 is FQNNGV. The CDR3 has 13 residues. The chain's CDR3 is CASSIRGQETQYF. The CDR3 nucleotides read TGTGCCAGCAGCATCAGGGGGCAGGAGACCCAGTACTTC. The variable domain in full, with the rest retrieved from reference TRBV11-2 and TRBJ2-5, is EAGVAQSPRYKIIEKRQSVAFWCNPISGHATLYWYQQILGQGPKLLIQFQNNGVVDDSQLPKDRFSAERLKGVDSTLKIQPAKLEDSAVYLCASSIRGQETQYFGPGTRLLVL.

The rearrangement links TRBV4-3 to TRBJ2-7; possible D gene TRBD1, 6 bases. The germline CDR1 and CDR2 sequences are LGHNA and YSLEER. Trimming removed 1 base from V and 2 bases from J, with 12 bases in between. The CDR3 extends over 15 amino acids. CDR3 region: CASSQGQGWPYEQYF. CDR3 in DNA: TGCGCCAGCAGCCAAGGGCAGGGGTGGCCCTACGAGCAGTACTTC.

This chain connects TRBV7-4 to TRBJ2-7; TRBD2 agrees at 9 bases. Germline V gives CDR1 SGHVT, CDR2 SQSDAQ. This CDR3 region has 18 residues. The J segment lost 2 bases and the V segment lost 4 bases, leaving 15 bases of the junction unmatched. CDR3 loop: CASSSGEASGIVTYEQYF. CDR3 DNA sequence: TGTGCCAGCAGCTCTGGGGAGGCTAGCGGGATAGTTACCTACGAGCAGTACTTC.

The chain combines TRBV4-2 with TRBJ2-7, with D possibly TRBD2 on 6 matching bases. The CDR3 sequence is 15 residues long. CDR1 is LGHNA, CDR2 YNFKEQ, per germline. V gave up 2 bases and J gave up 2 bases, with 13 bases separating them. For the CDR3, the DNA is TGTGCCAGCAGCCAAAGGACTAACCGAACCTACGAGCAGTACTTC. Its translation: CASSQRTNRTYEQYF.

This chain links TRBV14 with TRBJ2-5; tentative D call: TRBD1 (6 bases). The CDR3 runs to 13 residues. Between the trimmed V and J ends, which lost 0 bases and 4 bases, there was a span of 6 bases. Germline loops: CDR1 SGHDN, CDR2 FVKESK. The chain's CDR3 is CASSQDRGETQYF. The DNA for the CDR3 is TGTGCCAGCAGCCAAGACAGGGGAGAGACCCAGTACTTC.

This chain links TRBV28 with TRBJ2-1, with 12 positions matching TRBD2. Germline V CDR1 and CDR2: MDHEN, SYDVKM. CDR3 length equals 16 residues. Trimming removed 6 bases from V and 3 bases from J; junction bases left unmatched: 6. DNA of the CDR3: TGTGCCAGCAGACCAAGACTAGCGGGAGACTACAATGAGCAGTTCTTC. Encoded protein: CASRPRLAGDYNEQFF.

V gene TRBV2 combines with J gene TRBJ1-2; D uncertain. Germline V gene data show CDR1 as SNHLY and CDR2 as FYNNEI. The CDR3 length is 13 residues. The V and J ends lost 4 bases and 4 bases respectively, with 10 bases between them. The CDR3 nucleotides read TGTGCCAGCAGTGGGGGAGCGGGCTATGGCTACACCTTC. The encoded protein is CASSGGAGYGYTF.

This clone was seen only once. The chain couples TRBV27 to TRBJ1-6; D might be TRBD1 (6 bases). The germline V gene encodes CDR1 MNHEY and CDR2 SMNVEV (reference sequence). V lost 4 bases, J lost 8 bases, and 15 bases lay in between. CDR3 length: 15 residues. As DNA, the CDR3 is TGTGCCAGCAGTTCCACTACAGGGTATGATTCACCCCTCCACTTT. It codes for CASSSTTGYDSPLHF.

This sequence joins TRBV14 and TRBJ2-7, with D unresolved. V was pared by 1 base and J by 2 bases, with 6 bases between. Germline V gene lookup returns CDR1 SGHDN and CDR2 FVKESK. The CDR3 is 13 amino acids. The DNA for the CDR3 is TGTGCCAGCAGCCAAGGTCCCACCTACGAGCAGTACTTC. The encoded protein is CASSQGPTYEQYF.

The CDR3 sequence: CSVTDGGTEAFF. The CDR3 DNA sequence: TGCAGCGTCACGGACGGGGGCACTGAAGCTTTCTTT. J is TRBJ1-1 and V is TRBV29-1, with a possible D match to TRBD1 (5 bases). Germline CDR1 SQVTM, CDR2 ANQGSEA. This CDR3 has 12 amino acids. V shed 6 bases and J shed 4 bases, with 12 bases lying between them.

This CDR3 reads CASSDPLGTGVYEQYF. In DNA, the CDR3 is TGTGCCAGCAGTGATCCTCTTGGGACAGGGGTTTACGAGCAGTACTTC. This chain joins TRBV6-1 and TRBJ2-7, with 10 bases matching TRBD1. The CDR3 loop spans 16 amino acids. V lost 3 bases to trimming and J lost 4 bases; unmatched junction nucleotides: 9. Germline-derived CDR1 and CDR2 are MNHNS and SASEGT.

This sequence joins TRBV7-2 and TRBJ2-1, with 10 bases aligning to TRBD2. CDR1 and CDR2 from the germline V gene are SGHTA and FQGNSA. The V gene end was trimmed by 3 bases and the J gene end by 6 bases; junction bases not matched to a gene: 8. The CDR3 is made up of 16 amino acids. CDR3 region: CASSFSPGLASNEQFF. The CDR3 nucleotides are TGTGCCAGCAGCTTCTCTCCGGGACTAGCGTCCAATGAGCAGTTCTTC.